The 14 T cell receptor beta chains reported below all come from one sample, sequenced in a study of graft-versus-host responses after intestinal transplantation. The antigens for these receptors are not known. Method: immunoSEQ multiplex PCR; TCRdb's copy keeps in-frame clones and lacks some. The data contain tens of thousands of clones, 92% of them singletons. Sample: unstimulated CD4+ T cells sorted from spleen or lymph node cells, taken before intestinal transplant. These receptors came from a human donor who received an intestinal transplant.

The rearrangement joins TRBV28 to TRBJ1-4, with 7 bases that match TRBD1. This CDR3 comprises 17 residues. CDR1 MDHEN and CDR2 SYDVKM come from the germline V gene. After removal of 6 bases from V and 3 bases from J, the junction contained 13 bases not matched to a gene. The CDR3 sequence is CASSPREGALPNEKLFF. The CDR3 region has the DNA TGTGCCAGCAGCCCAAGGGAGGGGGCCCTACCTAATGAAAAACTGTTTTTT.

V usage is TRBV7-8 and J usage is TRBJ2-7; D unclear. This CDR3 has 12 amino acids. V was cut by 0 bases and J by 5 bases, with 5 bases left in between. Germline CDR1 reads SGHVS; CDR2 reads FQNEAQ. The CDR3 spells CASSLARNEQYF. CDR3 sequence (DNA): TGTGCCAGCAGCTTAGCCAGAAACGAGCAGTACTTC.

This chain uses TRBV30 with TRBJ2-3; 10 bases align to TRBD2. The CDR3 extends over 15 amino acids. Trimming removed 1 base from V and 6 bases from J; junction bases left unmatched: 7. The germline gives CDR1 GTSNPN, CDR2 SVGIG (reference sequence). For the CDR3, the DNA is TGTGCCTGGAGTGCCCTGAGCGGGAGGGGGGATACGCAGTATTTT. Protein sequence: CAWSALSGRGDTQYF. Combining the CDR3 with reference TRBV30 and TRBJ2-3 gives the whole variable domain SQTIHQWPATLVQPVGSPLSLECTVEGTSNPNLYWYRQAAGRGLQLLFYSVGIGQISSEVPQNLSASRPQDRQFILSSKKLLLSDSGFYLCAWSALSGRGDTQYFGPGTRLTVL.

This clone came up once. The V and J genes are TRBV7-9 and TRBJ1-2; TRBD1 aligns across 8 bases. Trimming removed 5 bases from V and 5 bases from J; junction bases left unmatched: 13. Germline values: CDR1 SEHNR, CDR2 FQNEAQ (reference sequence). The CDR3 consists of 16 residues. The CDR3 DNA sequence: TGTGCCAGCAGCCTAGGTCCGGACAGGGAGTTATATGGCTACACCTTC. Translation: CASSLGPDRELYGYTF. The full variable domain, with the rest looked up from reference TRBV7-9 and TRBJ1-2, is DTGVSQNPRHKITKRGQNVTFRCDPISEHNRLYWYRQTLGQGPEFLTYFQNEAQLEKSRLLSDRFSAERPKGSFSTLEIQRTEQGDSAMYLCASSLGPDRELYGYTFGSGTRLTVV.

The count of this clone is one. This chain uses TRBV6-5 with TRBJ2-7, with D perhaps TRBD2 (6 bases). CDR1 MNHEY and CDR2 SVGAGI come from the germline V gene. The V end was cut by 5 bases, the J end by 3 bases, with 14 bases between. This CDR3 region has 14 residues. The CDR3 bases are TGTGCCAGCAGTCCGGGACTGGGGTACTACGAGCAGTACTTC. It is translated as CASSPGLGYYEQYF.

This clone was found once. Other DNA sequences within the sample encode an identical CDR3. This sequence joins TRBV2 and TRBJ1-1; D is unclear. Germline loops: CDR1 SNHLY, CDR2 FYNNEI. The V end lost 6 bases, the J end lost 4 bases, and 9 bases lay between the germline ends. The CDR3 contains 12 residues. CDR3 loop: CASRPVGTEAFF. The CDR3 DNA reads as TGTGCCAGCAGACCTGTCGGCACTGAAGCTTTCTTT.

This chain connects TRBV5-1 to TRBJ1-1; unclear D gene. This CDR3 region has 14 residues. Between the trimmed V and J ends, which lost 2 bases and 5 bases, there was a span of 13 bases. From germline, CDR1 is SGHRS and CDR2 YFSETQ. CDR3 nucleotide sequence: TGCGCCAGCAGCTTACGTGACAAAGGGACTGAAGCTTTCTTT. As protein: CASSLRDKGTEAFF.

A single count supports this clone. This chain links TRBV7-9 with TRBJ1-5; tentative D call: TRBD1 (6 bases). Germline V gives CDR1 SEHNR, CDR2 FQNEAQ (reference sequence). The germline V and J ends were trimmed by 4 bases and 6 bases, with 13 bases remaining between them. The CDR3 has 14 amino acids. The CDR3 coding sequence is TGTGCCAGCAGCTCAGACAGGCTGGGTCAGCCCCAGCATTTT. Translated: CASSSDRLGQPQHF.

The V gene is TRBV6-5, the J gene TRBJ2-7; 8 bases align to TRBD1. Germline values: CDR1 MNHEY, CDR2 SVGAGI. This CDR3 contains 14 residues. The junction had 6 bases not matched to a gene; V was cut back by 6 bases and J by 2 bases. CDR3 DNA: TGTGCCAGCAGATTTACGGACAGGGCCTACGAGCAGTACTTC. Its translation is CASRFTDRAYEQYF.

As DNA, the CDR3 is TGCGCCAGCAGCTTGGGACAGGCGGGGAACTATGGCTACACCTTC. Protein product: CASSLGQAGNYGYTF. V and J are TRBV5-1 and TRBJ1-2; D is perhaps TRBD1 (6 bases). There are 15 residues in the CDR3. Germline assignment: CDR1 SGHRS and CDR2 YFSETQ. V was clipped by 0 bases and J by 2 bases, with 11 bases between them.

The rearrangement links TRBV19 to TRBJ2-2; 9 bases fit TRBD2. J was trimmed by 0 bases and V by 5 bases; bases with no gene match: 10. The CDR3 extends over 18 amino acids. Germline CDR1 and CDR2: LNHDA and SQIVND (reference sequence). The CDR3 sequence is CASSGTGTSPTNTGELFF. The CDR3 DNA reads TGTGCCAGTAGTGGGACCGGGACTAGCCCCACGAACACCGGGGAGCTGTTTTTT.

The chain has TRBV23-1 and TRBJ2-5; 9 bases are shared with TRBD2. Gene TRBJ2-7 matches the end of the DNA better, so the J call may be wrong. TRBV23-1 is identified as an open reading frame with a role that is uncertain. This CDR3 spans 15 amino acids. CDR3 nucleotides: TGCGCCAGCAGTCAATGGATCAGCGGGGGGTACGAGCAGTACTTC. As protein: CASSQWISGGYEQYF.

J is TRBJ1-2 and V is TRBV5-1; D perhaps matches TRBD1 (6 bases). Germline V lookup: CDR1 SGHRS, CDR2 YFSETQ. Trimming left V 0 bases short and J 4 bases short, with 10 bases between. The CDR3 contains 14 residues. This CDR3 is CASSLDREGYGYTF. CDR3 DNA: TGCGCCAGCAGCTTGGACAGGGAGGGCTATGGCTACACCTTC.

The V call is TRBV5-1, the J call TRBJ1-1, with no clear D. Trimming took 3 bases from V and 0 from J, leaving 12 bases between them. Per the germline V gene, CDR1 is SGHRS and CDR2 is YFSETQ. CDR3 size: 15 residues. In DNA, the CDR3 is TGCGCCAGCAGCTGGGATGCCAGGATGAACACTGAAGCTTTCTTT. Amino acids: CASSWDARMNTEAFF.